This record looks at one T cell receptor (beta chain) sequence and its context. No antigen is known for it. The trim removed 5 bases at V and 8 bases at J, leaving 12 bases unmatched. Germline assignment: CDR1 SGHNT and CDR2 YENEEA. The CDR3 has 15 residues. One entry per CDR3 protein results from TCRdb running MiXCR on the 5' RACE reads. In the table there are a few hundred thousand distinct CDR3 sequences, around 20% of which are singletons. The sample is drawn from a study of CD8 T cells in ankylosing spondylitis. Study outcomes and limitations: Ankylosing spondylitis blood seemed to carry a telltale TCR beta motif made of fewer than ten highly homologous variants.

The clonotype was recovered from a male donor with ankylosing spondylitis. The sample taken for sequencing was blood, either unsorted or a sorted T cell fraction (not recorded which). The chain uses TRBV11-3 and TRBJ2-1, with 7 bases that match TRBD2. The CDR3 protein is CASSLGTTLAYEQFF. The CDR3, as DNA: TGTGCCAGCAGCCTCGGGACTACCCTTGCCTATGAGCAGTTCTTC.